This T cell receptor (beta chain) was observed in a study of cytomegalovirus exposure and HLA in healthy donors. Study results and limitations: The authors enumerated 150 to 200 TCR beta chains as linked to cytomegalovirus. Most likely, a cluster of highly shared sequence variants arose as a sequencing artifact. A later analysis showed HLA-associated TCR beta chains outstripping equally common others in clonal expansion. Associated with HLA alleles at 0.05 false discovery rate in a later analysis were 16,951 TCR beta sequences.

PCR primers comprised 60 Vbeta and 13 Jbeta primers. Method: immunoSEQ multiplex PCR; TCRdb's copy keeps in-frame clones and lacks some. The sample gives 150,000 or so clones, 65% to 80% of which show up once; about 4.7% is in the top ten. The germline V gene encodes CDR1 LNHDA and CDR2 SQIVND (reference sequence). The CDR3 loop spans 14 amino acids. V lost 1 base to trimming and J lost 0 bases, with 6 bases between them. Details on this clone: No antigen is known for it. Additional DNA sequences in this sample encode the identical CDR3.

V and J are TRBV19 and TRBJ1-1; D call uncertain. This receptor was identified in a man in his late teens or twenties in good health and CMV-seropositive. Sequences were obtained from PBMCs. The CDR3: CASSIARMNTEAFF. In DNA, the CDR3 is TGTGCCAGTAGTATAGCCAGGATGAACACTGAAGCTTTCTTT.